Following are 23 T cell receptor beta chains from one sample sequenced in a study of vaccination and CD4 T cells after COVID-19. These receptors are not linked to any known antigen. Cultured CD4+ T cell DNA underwent sequencing with the Oncomine TCR Beta short-read assay. TCRdb re-called the PCR reads through MiXCR, storing one row per CDR3 protein. The table shows fewer than 30,000 distinct CDR3 sequences, with around 28% occurring only once. Time point indicated: late sampling 161 to 241 days after vaccination in three convalescent patients. Treatment denoted: approximately 9-day PBMC culture with coronavirus spike peptide pools or control peptides (ViraFEST assay). The material sequenced was CD4+ T cells from blood, cultured in vitro, taken about 7 months after SARS-CoV-2 vaccination. The receptor source for this set is a human donor who had recovered from COVID-19.

This clonotype was detected a few times. The chain employs TRBV28 and TRBJ2-6; D is possibly TRBD2 (6 bases). Germline CDR1 reads MDHEN; CDR2 reads SYDVKM. V lost 5 bases and J 2 bases, leaving 7 bases between the germline ends. The CDR3 has 14 residues. CDR3 nucleotides: TGTGCCAGCAGTCGGGGGACTGGGGCCAACGTCCTGACTTTC. It codes for CASSRGTGANVLTF. The full variable domain, completed using reference TRBV28 and TRBJ2-6, is DVKVTQSSRYLVKRTGEKVFLECVQDMDHENMFWYRQDPGLGLRLIYFSYDVKMKEKGDIPEGYSVSREKKERFSLILESASTNQTSMYLCASSRGTGANVLTFGAGSRLTVL.

The chain carries TRBV6-2 or TRBV6-3 and TRBJ2-5; D is undetermined. Germline V gene sequence: CDR1 MNHEY, CDR2 SVGEGT. The V end lost 2 bases, the J end lost 4 bases, and 8 bases lay between the germline ends. The CDR3 covers 13 residues. The CDR3: CASSYGILETQYF. The CDR3 coding sequence is TGTGCCAGCAGTTACGGAATCCTAGAGACCCAGTACTTC.

In its sample, this clonotype was seen a few times. V is TRBV6-1 and J is TRBJ2-7, with 15 nucleotides matching TRBD2. Germline trimming cut 6 bases from V and 0 bases from J; bases unmatched to any gene: 9. This CDR3 spans 18 amino acids. Germline values: CDR1 MNHNS, CDR2 SASEGT. The CDR3 region is CASRIGLAGGPRSYEQYF. CDR3 sequence (DNA): TGTGCCAGCAGAATCGGACTAGCGGGAGGGCCCCGCTCCTACGAGCAGTACTTC.

The table lists this clonotype with a few counts. V usage is TRBV15 and J usage is TRBJ1-1; D remains ambiguous. Per germline, CDR1 LNHNV and CDR2 YYDKDF (reference sequence). This CDR3 spans 17 amino acids. The V end lost 0 bases, the J end lost 1 base, and 15 bases lay between the germline ends. CDR3 amino acids: CATSRERIGWGNTEAFF. The CDR3 nucleotides read TGTGCCACCAGCAGAGAAAGGATAGGGTGGGGGAACACTGAAGCTTTCTTT.

This clonotype was counted only a few times. The chain couples TRBV20-1 to TRBJ1-1; D unclear. This CDR3 spans 13 amino acids. Trimming removed 0 bases at V and 5 bases at J, with 10 bases between. Germline lookup yields CDR1 DFQATT and CDR2 SNEGSKA (reference sequence). The chain's CDR3 is CSARDVVSTEAFF. The CDR3 DNA follows: TGCAGTGCTAGAGATGTCGTTTCGACTGAAGCTTTCTTT.

The table lists this clonotype with a few counts. J is TRBJ2-1 and V is TRBV15, with 9 nucleotides matching TRBD1. From germline, CDR1 is LNHNV and CDR2 YYDKDF (reference sequence). The CDR3 is made up of 18 amino acids. V lost 3 bases to trimming and J lost 0 bases; unmatched junction nucleotides: 9. CDR3 DNA: TGTGCCACCAGCAGGGGACAGGGATCCTTGAGCTCCTACAATGAGCAGTTCTTC. Residues: CATSRGQGSLSSYNEQFF. Variable domain in full (rest from reference TRBV15 and TRBJ2-1): DAMVIQNPRYQVTQFGKPVTLSCSQTLNHNVMYWYQQKSSQAPKLLFHYYDKDFNNEADTPDNFQSRRPNTSFCFLDIRSPGLGDTAMYLCATSRGQGSLSSYNEQFFGPGTRLTVL.

The CDR3 DNA sequence: TGCAGTGCTACTGGGGAGGGCCGCACAGATACGCAGTATTTT. This encodes CSATGEGRTDTQYF. This rearrangement joins TRBV20-1 to TRBJ2-3, with TRBD2 matching 7 bases. With V trimmed by 4 bases and J by 1 base, 5 bases remained unmatched. The CDR3 is 14 residues long. Germline CDR1 and CDR2: DFQATT and SNEGSKA (reference sequence).

The J gene is TRBJ2-1, the V gene TRBV6-5; D uncertain. CDR1 is MNHEY and CDR2 is SVGAGI in the germline V gene. The germline V and J ends were trimmed by 0 bases and 8 bases, with 11 bases remaining between them. The CDR3 is made up of 14 amino acids. The CDR3 nucleotides are TGTGCCAGCAGTTACTCAGACGAAAGGGATGAGCAGTTCTTC. This translates into CASSYSDERDEQFF.

The gene calls are TRBV20-1 and TRBJ2-3; possibly TRBD2 for D (6 bases). Between the trimmed V and J ends, which lost 0 bases and 2 bases, there was a span of 15 bases. Germline values: CDR1 DFQATT, CDR2 SNEGSKA (reference sequence). The CDR3 is 16 amino acids. The CDR3 DNA reads as TGCAGTGCTAGAGATGGAAGGGAGGCTTCCACAGATACGCAGTATTTT. As protein: CSARDGREASTDTQYF.

This clonotype was seen only a few times. V and J are TRBV21-1 and TRBJ2-5; TRBD1, the table's D call, was not compared with the DNA. TRBV21-1 is assigned pseudogene status. The CDR3 runs to 20 residues. This chain's CDR3 is CASSIPRGGGGQGAVKTQYF. As DNA, the CDR3 is TGTGCCAGCAGCATACCCCGGGGGGGGGGCGGACAGGGGGCCGTGAAGACCCAGTACTTC.

This sequence joins TRBV20-1 and TRBJ2-7; a possible D gene is TRBD2 (6 bases). The germline CDR1 and CDR2 sequences are DFQATT and SNEGSKA (reference sequence). V lost 0 bases, J lost 2 bases, and 11 bases lay in between. CDR3 size: 14 residues. The CDR3 sequence: CSARERGKTYEQYF. Here the CDR3 DNA reads TGCAGTGCTAGAGAACGCGGGAAGACCTACGAGCAGTACTTC.

The chain has TRBV5-4 and TRBJ2-5; unclear D gene. CDR1 SGHNT and CDR2 YYREEE come from the germline V gene (reference sequence). Trimming took off 0 bases at V and 9 bases at J, with 18 bases between the two ends. The CDR3 totals 15 residues. CDR3 sequence (DNA): TGTGCCAGCAGCTTGGCCGGGCCCCGGTCAACGGCCCAGTACTTC. Protein sequence: CASSLAGPRSTAQYF.

The V and J genes are TRBV6-1 and TRBJ2-1, with 14 bases aligning to TRBD2. Germline CDR1 and CDR2: MNHNS and SASEGT. CDR3 size: 18 residues. After removal of 6 bases from V and 7 bases from J, the junction contained 14 bases not matched to a gene. Written as DNA, the CDR3 is TGTGCCAGCAGCGGTGCAGGGACTAGCGGGAGTCCGGGGAATGAGCAGTTCTTC. It encodes CASSGAGTSGSPGNEQFF.

The CDR3 protein is CSARWGGSTDTQYF. In nucleotides, the CDR3 is TGCAGTGCTAGATGGGGCGGAAGCACAGATACGCAGTATTTT. This chain connects TRBV20-1 to TRBJ2-3; the D gene is possibly TRBD1 (5 bases). The CDR3 runs 14 residues. Germline loops: CDR1 DFQATT, CDR2 SNEGSKA (reference sequence). The V and J ends lost 2 bases and 0 bases respectively, with 9 bases between them.

The DNA of the CDR3 is TGCAGTGCCCCGCCTCAGGACTTGAGCGGGGAGCTGTTTTTT. Residues: CSAPPQDLSGELFF. The chain links TRBV20-1 to TRBJ2-2; the D gene is possibly TRBD2 (5 bases). The CDR3 totals 14 residues. V shed 6 bases and J shed 7 bases, with 18 bases lying between them. The germline CDR1 and CDR2 sequences are DFQATT and SNEGSKA (reference sequence).

This clonotype showed up just once. This chain uses TRBV4-3 with TRBJ2-3, with no clear D. This CDR3 has 16 residues. V was trimmed by 0 bases and J by 0 bases, leaving 10 bases between them. Germline CDR1 and CDR2: LGHNA and YSLEER. CDR3 in DNA: TGCGCCAGCAGCCAAGACTCCACTCCTAGCACAGATACGCAGTATTTT. Translation: CASSQDSTPSTDTQYF.

The chain couples TRBV10-3 to TRBJ1-2, with D uncertain. This CDR3 has 11 residues. Looked up from germline, CDR1 is ENHRY and CDR2 is SYGVKD. With 3 bases removed from V and 2 bases from J, the gap between germline ends came to 1 base. In DNA form, the CDR3 reads TGTGCCATCAGTGACAACTATGGCTACACCTTC. Translating gives CAISDNYGYTF.

This chain connects TRBV10-3 to TRBJ1-5; D possibly corresponds to TRBD1 (5 bases). Germline CDR1 reads ENHRY; CDR2 reads SYGVKD. The CDR3 runs 13 residues. V gave up 8 bases and J gave up 7 bases, with 15 bases separating them. CDR3 sequence: CAIRRGEGQPQHF. The CDR3 coding sequence is TGTGCCATCCGCCGAGGGGAAGGGCAGCCCCAGCATTTT.

This chain joins TRBV27 and TRBJ2-7; 7 bases fit TRBD1. With V trimmed by 6 bases and J by 3 bases, 5 bases remained unmatched. The germline gives CDR1 MNHEY, CDR2 SMNVEV (reference sequence). This CDR3 region has 13 residues. The CDR3 loop is CASSRGINYEQYF. The CDR3 bases are TGTGCCAGCAGCAGGGGGATTAACTACGAGCAGTACTTC.

The gene calls are TRBV6-1 and TRBJ1-3; D not certain. Germline V gene lookup returns CDR1 MNHNS and CDR2 SASEGT. Trimming pared 0 bases from V and 8 bases from J, leaving 5 bases between. The CDR3 sequence is 12 residues long. Here the CDR3 reads CASSEAGDTIYF. DNA of the CDR3: TGTGCCAGCAGTGAAGCCGGGGACACCATATATTTT.

The table lists this clonotype with a count of one. The chain is built from TRBV14 and TRBJ2-7; TRBD2 aligns across 12 bases. Trimming removed 2 bases from V and 6 bases from J; junction bases left unmatched: 2. Germline CDR1 and CDR2: SGHDN and FVKESK. The CDR3 runs 14 residues. DNA for the CDR3: TGTGCCAGCAGCCAACTAGCGGGAGGGCCCGAGCAGTACTTC. Amino acid sequence: CASSQLAGGPEQYF.

In its sample, this clonotype was seen a few times. The chain links TRBV19 to TRBJ1-5, with D unclear. Germline-derived CDR1 and CDR2 are LNHDA and SQIVND (reference sequence). Trimming took off 3 bases at V and 1 base at J, with 10 bases between the two ends. The length of the CDR3 is 15 residues. CDR3 DNA sequence: TGTGCCAGTAGTATGGAGACGGTAAGCAATCAGCCCCAGCATTTT. Its translation: CASSMETVSNQPQHF. The whole variable domain, filled in from reference TRBV19 and TRBJ1-5, reads DGGITQSPKYLFRKEGQNVTLSCEQNLNHDAMYWYRQDPGQGLRLIYYSQIVNDFQKGDIAEGYSVSREKKESFPLTVTSAQKNPTAFYLCASSMETVSNQPQHFGDGTRLSIL.

The chain uses TRBV19 and TRBJ1-1, with 7 bases identical to TRBD1. J was trimmed by 1 base and V by 7 bases; bases with no gene match: 6. Germline lookup yields CDR1 LNHDA and CDR2 SQIVND (reference sequence). The CDR3 is 14 amino acids. CDR3 nucleotides: TGTGCCAGTATTCGGACAGGAAGGAACACTGAAGCTTTCTTT. This encodes CASIRTGRNTEAFF. Full variable domain (outside the CDR3, taken from reference TRBV19 and TRBJ1-1): DGGITQSPKYLFRKEGQNVTLSCEQNLNHDAMYWYRQDPGQGLRLIYYSQIVNDFQKGDIAEGYSVSREKKESFPLTVTSAQKNPTAFYLCASIRTGRNTEAFFGQGTRLTVV.